A single sample is the source of the 9 T cell receptor beta chains below, sequenced in a study of cytomegalovirus exposure and HLA in healthy donors (dated by TCRdb to 2015 to 2018). The library came from the immunoSEQ multiplex PCR assay. For the multiplex PCR, a mixture combining 60 forward primers for TCR Vbeta segments and 13 reverse primers for TCR Jbeta segments was used. Held by TCRdb, this immuneACCESS table contains in-frame sequences only and omits some clones. Under half of the omission traces to an unresolved V gene where checked; the cause of the rest is unknown. In all, the sample holds approximately 150,000 clones, and 78% of those were seen once. The top ten constitute approximately 6.8% of the sample. Sequencing was done on a sample of PBMCs. These TCRs come from a woman aged 40 to 50 in good health and CMV-seropositive.

The chain carries TRBV9 and TRBJ2-5; 7 bases fit TRBD1. The CDR3 has 16 amino acids. Germline trimming cut 3 bases from V and 4 bases from J; bases unmatched to any gene: 12. The germline CDR1 and CDR2 sequences are SGDLS and YYNGEE. CDR3 sequence (DNA): TGTGCCAGCAGCGCTACGACAGGGCGAGGAGTAGAGACCCAGTACTTC. It specifies CASSATTGRGVETQYF.

The gene calls are TRBV7-6 and TRBJ2-5; a possible D gene is TRBD2 (6 bases). This CDR3 spans 13 amino acids. V lost 6 bases, J lost 2 bases, and 10 bases lay in between. Germline values: CDR1 SGHVS, CDR2 FNYEAQ. Here the CDR3 reads CASSWAGQETQYF. In DNA, the CDR3 is TGTGCCAGCAGTTGGGCGGGGCAAGAGACCCAGTACTTC.

This clone was seen only a few times. The rearrangement uses TRBV15 and TRBJ1-1; D is ambiguous. V lost 11 bases, J lost 3 bases, and 19 bases lay in between. The CDR3 runs to 14 residues. Germline CDR1 LNHNV, CDR2 YYDKDF (reference sequence). CDR3 protein: CAASRRGADTEAFF. The CDR3 region has the DNA TGTGCCGCCTCAAGGCGAGGAGCTGACACTGAAGCTTTCTTT.

The chain is built from TRBV9 and TRBJ1-6, with 9 bases aligning to TRBD1. Germline assignment: CDR1 SGDLS and CDR2 YYNGEE. The V segment lost 5 bases and the J segment 7 bases; nucleotides outside the gene matches: 4. CDR3 length: 14 amino acids. In nucleotides, the CDR3 is TGTGCCAGCAGGGGGACAGGGACGAATTCACCCCTCCACTTT. Protein: CASRGTGTNSPLHF.

The genes are TRBV6-5 and TRBJ2-1; possible D gene TRBD1, 5 bases. The V end was cut by 4 bases, the J end by 9 bases, with 7 bases between. The V gene's germline CDR1 is MNHEY and CDR2 SVGAGI. This CDR3 is 11 amino acids long. CDR3 bases: TGTGCCAGCAGTTTGGGGCCTGAGCAGTTCTTC. Translation gives CASSLGPEQFF.

J is TRBJ2-2 and V is TRBV2; D may be TRBD2 (6 bases). Germline lookup yields CDR1 SNHLY and CDR2 FYNNEI. Trimming removed 7 bases at V and 1 base at J, with 7 bases between. This CDR3 comprises 13 residues. The CDR3 loop is CASKGLNTGELFF. The CDR3 DNA is TGTGCCAGCAAGGGACTGAACACCGGGGAGCTGTTTTTT.

This clone came up once. In DNA form, the CDR3 reads TGTGCCAGCAGTGGGGGCCGGGACAGGGGGCTCTATGGCTACACCTTC. It specifies CASSGGRDRGLYGYTF. The chain combines TRBV6-1 with TRBJ1-2, with 12 bases matching TRBD1. The CDR3 has 16 residues. V lost 4 bases, J lost 4 bases, and 7 bases stayed unmatched. Germline CDR1 is MNHNS and CDR2 is SASEGT.

This clone was detected a few times. This sequence joins TRBV5-1 and TRBJ1-2; D uncertain. The germline gives CDR1 SGHRS, CDR2 YFSETQ. This CDR3 is built from 12 residues. Trimming stripped 4 bases from V and 2 bases from J, with 6 bases between. The DNA of the CDR3 is TGCGCCAGCAGCCCTTCCAACTATGGCTACACCTTC. Residues: CASSPSNYGYTF.

This chain uses TRBV30 with TRBJ2-2; 9 nucleotides agree with TRBD2. The CDR3 sequence is 16 residues long. In germline, CDR1 is GTSNPN, CDR2 SVGIG (reference sequence). Losses at the gene ends were 0 bases for V and 7 bases for J; bases not matched to a gene: 9. The DNA for the CDR3 is TGTGCCTGGAGTGTACTCGCGGGGGGGCCTGGCGGGGAGCTGTTTTTT. Its translation is CAWSVLAGGPGGELFF.